The clone carrying this T cell receptor beta chain was counted between two and nine times. Its antigen remains unidentified. This record comes from a study of vaccination and CD4 T cells after COVID-19. Study information: Post-vaccine specimens were obtained a median about 73 days after dose two (range 14 to 241). The authors used overlapping spike peptides from SARS-CoV-2, HCoV-NL63, HCoV-OC43 and HCoV-229E to stimulate cells.

The trim removed 4 bases at V and 6 bases at J, leaving 14 bases unmatched. The germline V gene encodes CDR1 SGHNT and CDR2 YYREEE (reference sequence). The CDR3 totals 16 residues. Sequencing of cultured CD4+ T cell DNA used the Oncomine TCR Beta short-read assay. Investigators obtained genomic DNA by extraction from cultured CD4+ T cells. From the PCR reads, TCRdb called clonotypes with MiXCR, one entry per CDR3 protein. The sample includes fewer than 11,000 distinct CDR3 sequences, 25% to 35% of them seen just once. Treatment denoted: roughly ten-day PBMC culture with coronavirus spike peptide pools or control peptides (ViraFEST assay). Half the medium was exchanged for fresh IL-2 medium on days 3 and 7.

Source: CD4+ T cells from blood, cultured in vitro, taken after SARS-CoV-2 vaccination. This sequence was found in a human donor who had recovered from COVID-19. The genes are TRBV5-4 and TRBJ2-5; 8 nucleotides agree with TRBD2. The CDR3 sequence is CASSPGGAGGKKTQYF. The DNA of the CDR3 is TGTGCCAGCAGCCCGGGGGGCGCGGGAGGTAAAAAGACCCAGTACTTC. The complete variable domain, with remaining parts taken from reference TRBV5-4 and TRBJ2-5, reads ETGVTQSPTHLIKTRGQQVTLRCSSQSGHNTVSWYQQALGQGPQFIFQYYREEENGRGNFPPRFSGLQFPNYSSELNVNALELDDSALYLCASSPGGAGGKKTQYFGPGTRLLVL.